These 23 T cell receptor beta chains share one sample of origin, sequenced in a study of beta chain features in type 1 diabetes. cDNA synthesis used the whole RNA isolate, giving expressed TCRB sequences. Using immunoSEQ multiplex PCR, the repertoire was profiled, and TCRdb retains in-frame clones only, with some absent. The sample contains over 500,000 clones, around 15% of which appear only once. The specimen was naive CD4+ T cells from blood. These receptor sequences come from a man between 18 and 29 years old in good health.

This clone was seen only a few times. The CDR3 here is CASSLGGGQTYNEQFF. The CDR3, as DNA: TGTGCCAGCAGCCTGGGGGGCGGACAGACCTACAATGAGCAGTTCTTC. The rearrangement links TRBV5-4 to TRBJ2-1; tentatively, D is TRBD1 or TRBD2 (6 bases each). Germline loops: CDR1 SGHNT, CDR2 YYREEE (reference sequence). Trimming took 4 bases from V and 2 from J, leaving 16 bases between them. The CDR3 sequence is 16 residues long.

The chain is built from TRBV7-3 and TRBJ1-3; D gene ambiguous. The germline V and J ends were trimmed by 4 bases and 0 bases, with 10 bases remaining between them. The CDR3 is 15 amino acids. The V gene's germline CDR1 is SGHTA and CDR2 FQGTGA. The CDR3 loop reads CASSYGPDSGNTIYF. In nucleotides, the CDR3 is TGTGCCAGCAGCTATGGACCGGACTCTGGAAACACCATATATTTT.

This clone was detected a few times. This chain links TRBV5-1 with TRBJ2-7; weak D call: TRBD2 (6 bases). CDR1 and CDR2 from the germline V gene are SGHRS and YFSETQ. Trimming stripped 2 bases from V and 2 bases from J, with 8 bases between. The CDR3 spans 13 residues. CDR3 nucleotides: TGCGCCAGCAGCTTCCGGGGGACCTACGAGCAGTACTTC. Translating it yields CASSFRGTYEQYF. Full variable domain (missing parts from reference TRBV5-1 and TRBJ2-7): KAGVTQTPRYLIKTRGQQVTLSCSPISGHRSVSWYQQTPGQGLQFLFEYFSETQRNKGNFPGRFSGRQFSNSRSEMNVSTLELGDSALYLCASSFRGTYEQYFGPGTRLTVT.

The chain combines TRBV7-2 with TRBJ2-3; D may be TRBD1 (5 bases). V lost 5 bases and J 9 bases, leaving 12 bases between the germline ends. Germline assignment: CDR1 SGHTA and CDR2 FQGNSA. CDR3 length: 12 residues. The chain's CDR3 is CASSPGPGTQYF. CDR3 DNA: TGTGCCAGCAGCCCAGGGCCGGGCACGCAGTATTTT.

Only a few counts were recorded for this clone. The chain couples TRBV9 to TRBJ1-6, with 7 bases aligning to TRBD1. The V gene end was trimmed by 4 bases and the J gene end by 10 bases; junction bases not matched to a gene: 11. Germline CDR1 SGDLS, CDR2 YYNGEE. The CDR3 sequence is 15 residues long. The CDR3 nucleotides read TGTGCCAGCAGCCCCAGGGAGGGGGCATGGTCACCCCTCCACTTT. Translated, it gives CASSPREGAWSPLHF.

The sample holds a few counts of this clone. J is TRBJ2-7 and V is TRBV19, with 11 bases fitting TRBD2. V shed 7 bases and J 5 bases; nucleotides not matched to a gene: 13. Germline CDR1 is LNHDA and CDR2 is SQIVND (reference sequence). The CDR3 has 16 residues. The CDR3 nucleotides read TGTGCCAGTACCCCAACCGACCTAGCGGGAGGTAACGAGCAGTACTTC. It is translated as CASTPTDLAGGNEQYF.

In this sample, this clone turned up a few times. The CDR3: CASSSQRGDFEEQFF. The CDR3 DNA sequence: TGTGCCAGCAGCTCGCAGCGGGGAGATTTCGAGGAGCAGTTCTTC. The V call is TRBV7-2, the J call TRBJ2-1, with 7 positions matching TRBD2. This CDR3 comprises 15 residues. Germline-derived CDR1 and CDR2 are SGHTA and FQGNSA. After removal of 4 bases from V and 10 bases from J, the junction contained 13 bases not matched to a gene.

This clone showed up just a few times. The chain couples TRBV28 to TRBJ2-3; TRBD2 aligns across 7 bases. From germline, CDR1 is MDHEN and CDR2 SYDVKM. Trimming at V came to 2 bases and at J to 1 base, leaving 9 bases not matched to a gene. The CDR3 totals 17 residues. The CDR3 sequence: CASSLRLSSGRTDTQYF. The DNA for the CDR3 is TGTGCCAGCAGTTTACGACTATCTAGCGGTCGCACAGATACGCAGTATTTT.

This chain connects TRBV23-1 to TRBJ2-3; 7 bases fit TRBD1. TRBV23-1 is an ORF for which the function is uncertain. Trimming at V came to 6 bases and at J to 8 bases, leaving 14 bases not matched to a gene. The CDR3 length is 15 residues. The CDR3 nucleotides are TGCGCCAGCAGGATCCGGGACAGAGAGTTCTCTACGCAGTATTTT. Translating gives CASRIRDREFSTQYF.

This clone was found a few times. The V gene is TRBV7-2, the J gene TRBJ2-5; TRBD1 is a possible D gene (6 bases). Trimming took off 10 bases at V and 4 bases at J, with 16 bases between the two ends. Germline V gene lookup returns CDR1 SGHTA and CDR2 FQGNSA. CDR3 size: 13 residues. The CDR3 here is CATQKGRGETQYF. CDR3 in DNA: TGTGCCACCCAAAAGGGCAGGGGAGAGACCCAGTACTTC.

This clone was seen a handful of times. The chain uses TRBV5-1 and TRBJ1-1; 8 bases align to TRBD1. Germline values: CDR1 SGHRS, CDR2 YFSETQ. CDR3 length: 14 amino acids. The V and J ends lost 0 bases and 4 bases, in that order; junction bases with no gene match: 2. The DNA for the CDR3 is TGCGCCAGCAGCTTGGCAACAGGGGGCACTGAAGCTTTCTTT. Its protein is CASSLATGGTEAFF.

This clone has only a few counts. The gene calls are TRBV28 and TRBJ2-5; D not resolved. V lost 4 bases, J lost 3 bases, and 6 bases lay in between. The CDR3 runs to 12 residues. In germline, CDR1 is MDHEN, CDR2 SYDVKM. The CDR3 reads CASSYWEETQYF. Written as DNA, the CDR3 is TGTGCCAGCAGTTATTGGGAAGAGACCCAGTACTTC.

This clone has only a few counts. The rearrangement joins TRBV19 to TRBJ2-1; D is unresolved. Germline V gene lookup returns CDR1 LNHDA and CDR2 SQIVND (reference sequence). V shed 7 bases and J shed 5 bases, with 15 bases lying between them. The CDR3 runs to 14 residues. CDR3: CASTDTNWNNEQFF. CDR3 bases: TGTGCCAGTACTGATACAAATTGGAACAATGAGCAGTTCTTC.

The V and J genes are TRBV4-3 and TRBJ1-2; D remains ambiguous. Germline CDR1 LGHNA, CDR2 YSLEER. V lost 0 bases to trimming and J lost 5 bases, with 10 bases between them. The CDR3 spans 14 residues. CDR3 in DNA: TGCGCCAGCAGCCAAGATTTAGGGTCATATGGCTACACCTTC. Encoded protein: CASSQDLGSYGYTF.

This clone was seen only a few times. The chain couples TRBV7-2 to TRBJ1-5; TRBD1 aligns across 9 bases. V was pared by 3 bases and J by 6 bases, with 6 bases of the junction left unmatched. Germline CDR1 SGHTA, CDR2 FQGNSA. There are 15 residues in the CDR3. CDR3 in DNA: TGTGCCAGCAGCTTTCGACAGGGGGGGAGTCAGCCCCAGCATTTT. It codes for CASSFRQGGSQPQHF.

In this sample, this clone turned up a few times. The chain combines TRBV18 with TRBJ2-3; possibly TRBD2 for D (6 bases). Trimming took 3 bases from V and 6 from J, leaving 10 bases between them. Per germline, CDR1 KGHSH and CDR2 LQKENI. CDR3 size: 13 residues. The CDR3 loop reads CASSPIAVDTQYF. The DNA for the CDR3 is TGTGCCAGCTCACCGATAGCGGTCGATACGCAGTATTTT. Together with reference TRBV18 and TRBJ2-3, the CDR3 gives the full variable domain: NAGVMQNPRHLVRRRGQEARLRCSPMKGHSHVYWYRQLPEEGLKFMVYLQKENIIDESGMPKERFSAEFPKEGPSILRIQQVVRGDSAAYFCASSPIAVDTQYFGPGTRLTVL.

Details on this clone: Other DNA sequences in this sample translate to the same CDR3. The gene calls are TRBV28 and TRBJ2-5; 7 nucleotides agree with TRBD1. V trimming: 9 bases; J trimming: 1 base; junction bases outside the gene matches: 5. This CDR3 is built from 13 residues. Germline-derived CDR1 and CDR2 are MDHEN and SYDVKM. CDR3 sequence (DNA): TGTGCCAGTCGGGACAGATTCCAAGAGACCCAGTACTTC. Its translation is CASRDRFQETQYF.

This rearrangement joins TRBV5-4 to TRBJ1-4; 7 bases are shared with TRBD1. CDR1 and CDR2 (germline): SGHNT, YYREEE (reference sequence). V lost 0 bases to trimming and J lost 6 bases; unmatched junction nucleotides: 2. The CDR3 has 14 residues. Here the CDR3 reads CASSLGGGYEKLFF. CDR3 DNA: TGTGCCAGCAGCTTGGGAGGGGGCTATGAAAAACTGTTTTTT.

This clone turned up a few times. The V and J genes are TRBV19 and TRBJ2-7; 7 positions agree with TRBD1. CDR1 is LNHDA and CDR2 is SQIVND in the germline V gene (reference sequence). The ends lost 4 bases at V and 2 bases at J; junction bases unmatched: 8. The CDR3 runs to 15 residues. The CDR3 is CASSTPGTDTYEQYF. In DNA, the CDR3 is TGTGCCAGTAGTACCCCCGGGACAGACACCTACGAGCAGTACTTC. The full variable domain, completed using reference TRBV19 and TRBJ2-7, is DGGITQSPKYLFRKEGQNVTLSCEQNLNHDAMYWYRQDPGQGLRLIYYSQIVNDFQKGDIAEGYSVSREKKESFPLTVTSAQKNPTAFYLCASSTPGTDTYEQYFGPGTRLTVT.

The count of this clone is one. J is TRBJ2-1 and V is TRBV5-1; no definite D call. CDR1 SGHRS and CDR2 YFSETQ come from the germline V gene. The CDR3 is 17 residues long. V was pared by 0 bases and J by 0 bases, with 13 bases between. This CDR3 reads CASSLAAGLSSYNEQFF. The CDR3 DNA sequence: TGCGCCAGCAGCTTGGCGGCAGGTTTAAGCTCCTACAATGAGCAGTTCTTC.

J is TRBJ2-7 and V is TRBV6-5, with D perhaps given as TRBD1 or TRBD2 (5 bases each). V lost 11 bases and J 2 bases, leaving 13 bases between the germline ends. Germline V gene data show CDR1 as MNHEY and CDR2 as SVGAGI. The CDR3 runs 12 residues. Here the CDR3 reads CAARGTPYEQYF. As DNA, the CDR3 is TGTGCCGCGAGGGGCACCCCCTACGAGCAGTACTTC.

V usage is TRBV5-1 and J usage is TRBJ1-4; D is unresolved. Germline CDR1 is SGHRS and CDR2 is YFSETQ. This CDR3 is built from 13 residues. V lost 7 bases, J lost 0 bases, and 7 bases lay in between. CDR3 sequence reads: CASGVATNEKLFF. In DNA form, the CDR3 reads TGCGCCAGCGGTGTTGCAACTAATGAAAAACTGTTTTTT.

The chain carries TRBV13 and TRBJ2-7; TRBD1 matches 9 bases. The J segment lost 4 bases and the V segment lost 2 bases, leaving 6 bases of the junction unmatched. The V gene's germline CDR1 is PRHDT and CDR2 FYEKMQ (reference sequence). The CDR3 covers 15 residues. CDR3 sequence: CASSLRRDRAYEQYF. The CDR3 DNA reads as TGTGCCAGCAGCTTACGCCGGGACAGGGCTTACGAGCAGTACTTC. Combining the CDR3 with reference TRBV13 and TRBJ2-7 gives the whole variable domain AAGVIQSPRHLIKEKRETATLKCYPIPRHDTVYWYQQGPGQDPQFLISFYEKMQSDKGSIPDRFSAQQFSDYHSELNMSSLELGDSALYFCASSLRRDRAYEQYFGPGTRLTVT.